Listed below are T cell receptor beta chains from one sample, sequenced in a study of cytomegalovirus exposure and HLA in healthy donors. Here immunoSEQ multiplex PCR was the method, and the copy in TCRdb shows in-frame clones only, minus some. The sample has 95,000 to 150,000 clones, about three quarters seen once. Sequenced input: PBMCs. The source is a man in his 60s in good health and CMV-seropositive. Each CDR3 is given with its conserved first and last residue. D genes are given only for firm matches. Rows give clone size only sometimes, using once, few, many, or a class for an expanded clone.

TRBD1	TRBV5-1	TRBJ2-3	few	CASSARQGTTDTQYF	TGCGCCAGCAGCGCTCGACAGGGGACCACAGATACGCAGTATTTT
TRBD2	TRBV6-1	TRBJ2-3	NA	CASSGTPTSGGADTQYF	TGTGCCAGCAGTGGGACCCCGACTAGCGGGGGGGCAGATACGCAGTATTTT
NA	TRBV6-5	TRBJ2-7	NA	CASSYSQGNYEQYF	TGTGCCAGCAGTTACTCCCAGGGGAACTACGAGCAGTACTTC
NA	TRBV15	TRBJ2-7	NA	CATSYRDTYEQYF	TGTGCCACCAGCTACCGGGACACCTACGAGCAGTACTTC
NA	TRBV18	TRBJ2-5	NA	CASSPTLSQGGTQYF	TGTGCCAGCTCACCGACTCTCTCACAAGGGGGGACCCAGTACTTC
TRBD1	TRBV6-4	TRBJ1-6	NA	CASSDGQGASPLHF	TGTGCCAGCAGTGACGGACAGGGGGCTTCACCCCTCCACTTT
NA	TRBV28	TRBJ2-7	NA	CASSLTAATYEQYF	TGTGCCAGCAGTTTAACAGCCGCCACCTACGAGCAGTACTTC
TRBD1	TRBV4-1	TRBJ1-2	once	CASSPQGVYGYTF	TGCGCCAGCAGCCCGCAGGGGGTCTATGGCTACACCTTC
TRBD2	TRBV11-2	TRBJ2-7	NA	CASRYGTSGSSEQYF	TGTGCCAGCAGATACGGGACTAGCGGGAGTTCCGAGCAGTACTTC
NA	TRBV5-1	TRBJ2-5	NA	CASSSPPGRQETQYF	TGCGCCAGCAGCTCCCCCCCGGGGAGACAAGAGACCCAGTACTTC
TRBD1	TRBV5-4	TRBJ1-5	few	CASSFGQDQPQHF	TGTGCCAGCAGCTTTGGACAGGATCAGCCCCAGCATTTT
NA	TRBV14	TRBJ2-1	NA	CASSHRYNEQFF	TGTGCCAGCAGCCACAGATACAATGAGCAGTTCTTC
TRBD1	TRBV9	TRBJ1-4	once	CASSEDRVLGEKLFF	TGTGCCAGCAGCGAAGACAGGGTTCTAGGCGAAAAACTGTTTTTT
NA	TRBV6-1	TRBJ2-7	NA	CASKLNDGSYEQYF	TGTGCCAGCAAACTTAATGACGGGTCCTACGAGCAGTACTTC
TRBD2	TRBV7-9	TRBJ2-1	NA	CASSPLGVAGGIEQFF	TGTGCCAGCAGCCCCCTCGGGGTAGCGGGAGGTATTGAGCAGTTCTTC
TRBD1	TRBV18	TRBJ1-1	NA	CASSPRTGEAFF	TGTGCCAGCTCACCCCGGACAGGGGAGGCTTTCTTT
NA	TRBV9	TRBJ2-6	few	CASSPREQSSGANVLTF	TGTGCCAGCAGCCCCCGGGAGCAGAGCTCTGGGGCCAACGTCCTGACTTTC
NA	TRBV7-2	TRBJ2-7	NA	CASSLFRGSDEQYF	TGTGCCAGCAGCTTATTCCGAGGCTCGGACGAGCAGTACTTC